This passage covers 13 T cell receptor beta chains from one sample sequenced in a study of radiation and T cells in renal cell carcinoma. The time point: blood 2 weeks post-SBRT. Treatment given: 15 Gy SBRT to primary tumor, nephrectomy 4 weeks later. Measured with immunoSEQ multiplex PCR; TCRdb has only the in-frame clones, and not every one. The repertoire holds about 58,000 clones, with around three quarters as singletons. The source material was blood, sampled from a patient whose treatment included radiotherapy and nephrectomy. These receptor sequences come from a man in his 60s with renal cell carcinoma.

This clone was detected a few times. The chain couples TRBV7-2 to TRBJ2-2; D call uncertain. Trimming stripped 6 bases from V and 0 bases from J, with 20 bases between. CDR1 and CDR2 from the germline V gene are SGHTA and FQGNSA. The length of the CDR3 is 18 residues. The CDR3 DNA is TGTGCCAGCAGTCATAGAGAGACCAGAACCGCGAACACCGGGGAGCTGTTTTTT. Translation: CASSHRETRTANTGELFF. Combining the CDR3 with reference TRBV7-2 and TRBJ2-2 gives the whole variable domain GAGVSQSPSNKVTEKGKDVELRCDPISGHTALYWYRQSLGQGLEFLIYFQGNSAPDKSGLPSDRFSAERTGGSVSTLTIQRTQQEDSAVYLCASSHRETRTANTGELFFGEGSRLTVL.

The chain couples TRBV6-1 to TRBJ2-7; D may be TRBD1 or TRBD2 (5 bases each). Germline V gene data show CDR1 as MNHNS and CDR2 as SASEGT. V dropped 5 bases and J dropped 4 bases, with 15 bases sitting between them. The CDR3 spans 14 residues. The CDR3 region has the DNA TGTGCCAGCAGTCGGGACCCTACGGGTTACGAGCAGTACTTC. Amino acid sequence: CASSRDPTGYEQYF.

This clone was seen ten or more times. The chain carries TRBV7-7 and TRBJ2-2, with TRBD2 identical over 11 bases. Germline V CDR1 and CDR2: SSHAT, FNYEAQ (reference sequence). The CDR3 totals 15 residues. The junction had 1 base not matched to a gene; V was cut back by 3 bases and J by 4 bases. CDR3: CASSFSGGATGELFF. The CDR3 DNA reads TGTGCCAGCAGCTTTAGCGGGGGGGCCACCGGGGAGCTGTTTTTT.

The chain carries TRBV5-5 and TRBJ2-7; possible D gene TRBD1, 6 bases. The CDR3 has 15 amino acids. The V gene's germline CDR1 is SGHKS and CDR2 YYEKEE (reference sequence). The ends were cut back, 0 bases at V and 2 bases at J, with 12 bases in the middle. CDR3 sequence reads: CASSLARQATYEQYF. CDR3 nucleotide sequence: TGTGCCAGCAGCTTGGCGAGACAGGCGACCTACGAGCAGTACTTC. Complete variable domain (other parts from reference TRBV5-5 and TRBJ2-7): DAGVTQSPTHLIKTRGQQVTLRCSPISGHKSVSWYQQVLGQGPQFIFQYYEKEERGRGNFPDRFSARQFPNYSSELNVNALLLGDSALYLCASSLARQATYEQYFGPGTRLTVT.

J is TRBJ1-5 and V is TRBV2; D is possibly TRBD1 (5 bases). The germline gives CDR1 SNHLY, CDR2 FYNNEI. The CDR3 runs 14 residues. The V end lost 6 bases, the J end lost 6 bases, and 15 bases lay between the germline ends. The CDR3 DNA reads as TGTGCCAGCAGCGGAGGGGTTTCAGGTCAGCCCCAGCATTTT. Residues: CASSGGVSGQPQHF.

The chain uses TRBV11-2 and TRBJ1-2, with TRBD1 matching over 10 bases. The CDR3 extends over 16 amino acids. The J segment lost 4 bases and the V segment lost 1 base, leaving 6 bases of the junction unmatched. CDR1 and CDR2 (germline): SGHAT, FQNNGV. Here the CDR3 DNA reads TGTGCCAGCAGCTTAGCCGGGACAGGGGCTTTCTATGGCTACACCTTC. It encodes CASSLAGTGAFYGYTF. The variable domain in full, with the rest retrieved from reference TRBV11-2 and TRBJ1-2, is EAGVAQSPRYKIIEKRQSVAFWCNPISGHATLYWYQQILGQGPKLLIQFQNNGVVDDSQLPKDRFSAERLKGVDSTLKIQPAKLEDSAVYLCASSLAGTGAFYGYTFGSGTRLTVV.

This chain links TRBV30 with TRBJ2-7, with 10 bases that match TRBD2. Per the germline V gene, CDR1 is GTSNPN and CDR2 is SVGIG (reference sequence). The ends lost 2 bases at V and 5 bases at J; junction bases unmatched: 6. This CDR3 is 14 amino acids long. CDR3 amino acids: CAWSKERGGNEQYF. Here the CDR3 DNA reads TGTGCCTGGAGTAAGGAGCGGGGGGGCAACGAGCAGTACTTC.

The CDR3 bases are TGTGCCAGCAGCTTCGGGACAGCCGACTATGGCTACACCTTC. Translated: CASSFGTADYGYTF. The V and J genes are TRBV11-2 and TRBJ1-2; 7 nucleotides line up with TRBD1. J lost 3 bases, V lost 3 bases, and 4 bases had no gene match. CDR1 and CDR2 (germline): SGHAT, FQNNGV. This CDR3 comprises 14 residues.

The rearrangement uses TRBV4-1 and TRBJ2-1; 12 nucleotides agree with TRBD2. Trimming took 1 base from V and 6 from J; bases not matched to a gene: 10. Germline V gene sequence: CDR1 MGHRA, CDR2 YSYEKL. The CDR3 spans 18 residues. CDR3: CASSQAWLAGGHGNEQFF. The CDR3 bases are TGCGCCAGCAGCCAAGCTTGGCTAGCGGGGGGGCACGGCAATGAGCAGTTCTTC.

This chain uses TRBV10-1 with TRBJ2-3; the D is unclear. The germline V gene encodes CDR1 WNHNN and CDR2 SYGVQD (reference sequence). The ends were cut back, 2 bases at V and 4 bases at J, with 10 bases in the middle. The CDR3 is 14 amino acids. The DNA of the CDR3 is TGCGCCAGCAGTGAGGCCCTGTTAGCAGATACGCAGTATTTT. It encodes CASSEALLADTQYF.

The rearrangement uses TRBV5-1 and TRBJ2-5; possibly TRBD1 or TRBD2 for D (5 bases each). This CDR3 spans 14 amino acids. Deletions cut 1 base from V and 5 bases from J, with 12 bases between. Germline V gene sequence: CDR1 SGHRS, CDR2 YFSETQ. For the CDR3, the DNA is TGCGCCAGCAGCTTGCCTGGGGACGAGGAGACCCAGTACTTC. Translated: CASSLPGDEETQYF.

The chain links TRBV19 to TRBJ2-1; 7 positions match TRBD2. Germline V gives CDR1 LNHDA, CDR2 SQIVND (reference sequence). V gave up 6 bases and J gave up 9 bases; unmatched junction bases: 8. This CDR3 is 13 amino acids long. This CDR3 reads CASRGAGASEQFF. CDR3 bases: TGTGCCAGTAGAGGGGCGGGAGCGAGTGAGCAGTTCTTC.

This clone was counted a single time. The chain couples TRBV5-5 to TRBJ1-1, with TRBD1 matching over 7 bases. The length of the CDR3 is 14 residues. CDR1 SGHKS and CDR2 YYEKEE come from the germline V gene (reference sequence). Unmatched junction bases numbered 5, after V lost 4 bases and J lost 2 bases. The CDR3 region has the DNA TGTGCCAGCAGCGAGGGGACAGACAACACTGAAGCTTTCTTT. This codes for CASSEGTDNTEAFF.